This T cell receptor (beta chain) was identified during a study of T cell responses to AZD1222 COVID-19 vaccine. Germline-derived CDR1 and CDR2 are WSHSY and SAAADI. J gave up 6 bases and V 5 bases, and 3 bases lay outside the gene matches. CDR3 length: 13 residues. To note about this clone: Its antigen is currently unknown.

Study conclusions and caveats: Donors were mostly white British, more females; clonal diversity possibly underestimated.

The data were produced by immunoSEQ multiplex PCR, yet TCRdb's version contains in-frame clones alone and is incomplete. The sample has about 35,000 clones, roughly 90% seen once. This TCR was sampled from an adult in good health. Sequencing used peripheral blood, obtained on day 0 of AZD1222 vaccination. The chain carries TRBV10-2 and TRBJ2-3; 9 bases are a match to TRBD2. The CDR3 bases are TGCGCCAGCAGTAGACTAGCGGCGGATACGCAGTATTTT. This encodes CASSRLAADTQYF.